This T cell receptor (beta chain) appears in the sequencing data of a study of blood T cells in healthy people across ages. Study-wide results and limits: Compared with aged donors, long-lived donors showed fewer expanded clones, suggesting selection.

Alongside a J-beta primer mix, a sample-barcoded 5' primer served in a second PCR lasting about 7 to 11 cycles. Each cDNA molecule, via a template-switch adaptor with 12 random nucleotides, was tagged. TCRdb used MiXCR to reprocess the 5' RACE reads, holding one entry per CDR3 protein. Of more than 500,000 distinct CDR3 sequences detected, about 26% appear once; the ten largest clones hold less than 20%. The CDR3 spans 18 residues. Germline V lookup: CDR1 SGHAT, CDR2 FQNNGV. Between the trimmed V and J ends, which lost 1 base and 4 bases, there was a span of 20 bases. Researchers isolated at least 6.5 million PBMCs per sample. Turning to this clonotype: Its antigen is unidentified.

J is TRBJ1-3 and V is TRBV11-2; D gene ambiguous. The clonotype comes from a woman in her 70s in good health. The sample comprised blood. The CDR3 loop reads CASSLVWVSFSGGNTIYF. CDR3 bases: TGTGCCAGCAGCTTAGTCTGGGTCAGCTTCTCCGGAGGAAACACCATATATTTT.